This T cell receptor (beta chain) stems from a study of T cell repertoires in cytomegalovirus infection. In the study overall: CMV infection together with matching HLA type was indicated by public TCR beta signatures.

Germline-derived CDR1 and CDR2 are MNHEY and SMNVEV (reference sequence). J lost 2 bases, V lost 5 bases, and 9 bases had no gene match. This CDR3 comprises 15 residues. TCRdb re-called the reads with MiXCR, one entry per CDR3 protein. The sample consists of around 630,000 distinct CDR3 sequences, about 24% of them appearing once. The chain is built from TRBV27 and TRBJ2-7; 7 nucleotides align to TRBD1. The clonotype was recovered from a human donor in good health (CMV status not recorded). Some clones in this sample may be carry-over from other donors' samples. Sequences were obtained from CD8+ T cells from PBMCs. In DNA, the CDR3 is TGTGCCAGCAGTACTCGAGGGGGCCTAACCTACGAGCAGTACTTC. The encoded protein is CASSTRGGLTYEQYF.